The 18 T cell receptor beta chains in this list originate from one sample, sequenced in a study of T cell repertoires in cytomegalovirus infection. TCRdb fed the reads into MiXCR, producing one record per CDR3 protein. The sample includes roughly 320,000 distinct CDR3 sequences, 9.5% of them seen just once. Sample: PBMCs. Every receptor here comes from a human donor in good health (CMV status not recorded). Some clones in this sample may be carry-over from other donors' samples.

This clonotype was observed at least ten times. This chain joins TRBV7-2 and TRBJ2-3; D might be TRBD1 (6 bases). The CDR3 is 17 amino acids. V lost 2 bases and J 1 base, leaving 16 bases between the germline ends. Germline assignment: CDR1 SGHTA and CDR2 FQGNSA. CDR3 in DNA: TGTGCCAGCAGCTTACGAACAACAGCAGGGGGCACAGATACGCAGTATTTT. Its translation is CASSLRTTAGGTDTQYF.

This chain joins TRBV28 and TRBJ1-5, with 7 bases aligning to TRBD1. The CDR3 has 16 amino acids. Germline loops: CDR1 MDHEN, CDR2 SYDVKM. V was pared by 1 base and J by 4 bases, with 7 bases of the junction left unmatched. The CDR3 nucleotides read TGTGCCAGCAGTTTATTTGGGACAGTAGCGAATCAGCCCCAGCATTTT. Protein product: CASSLFGTVANQPQHF.

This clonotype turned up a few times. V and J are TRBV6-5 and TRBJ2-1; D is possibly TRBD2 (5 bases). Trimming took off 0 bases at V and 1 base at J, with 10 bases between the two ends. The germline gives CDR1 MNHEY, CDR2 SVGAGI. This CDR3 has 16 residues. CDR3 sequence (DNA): TGTGCCAGCAGTTACTCGACTGGGAGTTCCTACAATGAGCAGTTCTTC. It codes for CASSYSTGSSYNEQFF.

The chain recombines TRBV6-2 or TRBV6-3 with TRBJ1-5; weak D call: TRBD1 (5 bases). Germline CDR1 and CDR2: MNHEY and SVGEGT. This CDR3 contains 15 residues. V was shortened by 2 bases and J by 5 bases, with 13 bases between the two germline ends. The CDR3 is CASSYGRGWDQPQHF. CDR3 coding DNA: TGTGCCAGCAGTTACGGACGGGGGTGGGATCAGCCCCAGCATTTT.

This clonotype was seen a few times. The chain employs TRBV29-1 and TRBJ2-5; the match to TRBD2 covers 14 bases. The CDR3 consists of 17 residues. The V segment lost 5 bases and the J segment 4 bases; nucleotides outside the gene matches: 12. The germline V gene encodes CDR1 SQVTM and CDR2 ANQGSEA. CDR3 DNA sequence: TGCAGCGTTCAACCCATGACTAGCGGGAGGGTCGGAGAGACCCAGTACTTC. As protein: CSVQPMTSGRVGETQYF.

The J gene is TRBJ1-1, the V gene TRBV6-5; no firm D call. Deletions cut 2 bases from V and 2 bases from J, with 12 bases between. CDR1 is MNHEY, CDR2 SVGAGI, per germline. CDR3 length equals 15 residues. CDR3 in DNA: TGTGCCAGCAGTTACAATTCGGGCACAAACACTGAAGCTTTCTTT. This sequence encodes CASSYNSGTNTEAFF.

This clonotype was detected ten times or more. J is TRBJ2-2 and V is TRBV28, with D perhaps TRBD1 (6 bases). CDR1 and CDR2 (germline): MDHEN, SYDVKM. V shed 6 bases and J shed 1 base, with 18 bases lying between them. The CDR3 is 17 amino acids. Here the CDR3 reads CASRSPVGGQNTGELFF. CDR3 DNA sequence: TGTGCCAGCAGATCCCCCGTTGGGGGACAGAACACCGGGGAGCTGTTTTTT.

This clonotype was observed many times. The CDR3 is CASRQTGIGYNEQFF. The CDR3 bases are TGTGCCAGCAGGCAAACAGGGATTGGGTACAATGAGCAGTTCTTC. The chain links TRBV6-1 to TRBJ2-1, with a tentative D call TRBD1 (6 bases). Trimming cost V 6 bases and J 4 bases, with 16 bases left between them. Germline CDR1 MNHNS, CDR2 SASEGT. The CDR3 is 15 residues long.

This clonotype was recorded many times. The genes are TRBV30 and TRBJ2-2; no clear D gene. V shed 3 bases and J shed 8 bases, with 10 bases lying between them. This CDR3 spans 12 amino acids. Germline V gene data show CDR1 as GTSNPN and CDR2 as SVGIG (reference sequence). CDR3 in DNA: TGTGCCTGGAGCGAGCGTTCAGGGGAGCTGTTTTTT. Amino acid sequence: CAWSERSGELFF. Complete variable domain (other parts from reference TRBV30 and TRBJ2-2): SQTIHQWPATLVQPVGSPLSLECTVEGTSNPNLYWYRQAAGRGLQLLFYSVGIGQISSEVPQNLSASRPQDRQFILSSKKLLLSDSGFYLCAWSERSGELFFGEGSRLTVL.

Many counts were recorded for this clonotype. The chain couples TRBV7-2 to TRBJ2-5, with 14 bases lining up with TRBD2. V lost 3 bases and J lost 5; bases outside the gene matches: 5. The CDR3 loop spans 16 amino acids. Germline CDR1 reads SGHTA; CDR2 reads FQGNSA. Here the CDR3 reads CASSFGTSGGGETQYF. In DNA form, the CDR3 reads TGTGCCAGCAGCTTTGGGACTAGCGGGGGAGGGGAGACCCAGTACTTC.

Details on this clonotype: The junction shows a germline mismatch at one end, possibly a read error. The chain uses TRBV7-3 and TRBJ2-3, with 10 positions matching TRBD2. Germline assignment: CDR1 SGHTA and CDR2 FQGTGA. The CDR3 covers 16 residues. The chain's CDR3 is CASNLGLAGATDTQYF. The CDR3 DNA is TGTGCCAGCAACTTAGGGCTAGCGGGAGCCACAGATACGCAGTATTTT.

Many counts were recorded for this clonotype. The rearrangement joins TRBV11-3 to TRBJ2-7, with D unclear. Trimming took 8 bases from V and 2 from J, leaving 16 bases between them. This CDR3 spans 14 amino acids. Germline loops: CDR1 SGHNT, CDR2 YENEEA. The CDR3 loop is CASPTLTATYEQYF. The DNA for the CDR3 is TGTGCCAGCCCCACCTTGACGGCCACCTACGAGCAGTACTTC.

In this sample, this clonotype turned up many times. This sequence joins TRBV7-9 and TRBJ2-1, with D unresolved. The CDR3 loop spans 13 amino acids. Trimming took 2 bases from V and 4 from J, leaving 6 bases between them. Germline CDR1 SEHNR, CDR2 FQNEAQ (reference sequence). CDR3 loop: CASSLIQYNEQFF. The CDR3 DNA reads TGTGCCAGCAGCTTAATACAGTACAATGAGCAGTTCTTC.

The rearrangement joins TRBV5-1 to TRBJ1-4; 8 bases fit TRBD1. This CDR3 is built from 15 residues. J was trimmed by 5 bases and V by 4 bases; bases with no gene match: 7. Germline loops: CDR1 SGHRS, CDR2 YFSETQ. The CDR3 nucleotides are TGCGCCAGCAGCCGCTCGACAGGGGTCAATGAAAAACTGTTTTTT. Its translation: CASSRSTGVNEKLFF.

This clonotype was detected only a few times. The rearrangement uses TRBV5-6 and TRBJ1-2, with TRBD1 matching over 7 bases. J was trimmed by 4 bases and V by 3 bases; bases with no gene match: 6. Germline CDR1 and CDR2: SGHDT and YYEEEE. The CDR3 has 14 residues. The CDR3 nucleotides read TGTGCCAGCAGCTCCTTGACAGGGATCTATGGCTACACCTTC. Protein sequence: CASSSLTGIYGYTF.

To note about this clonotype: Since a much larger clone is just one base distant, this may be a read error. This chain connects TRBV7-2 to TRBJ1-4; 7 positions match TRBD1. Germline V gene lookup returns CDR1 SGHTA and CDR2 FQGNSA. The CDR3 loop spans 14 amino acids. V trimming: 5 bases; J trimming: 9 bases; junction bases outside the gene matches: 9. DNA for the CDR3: TGTGCCAGCAGCCCACGACAGGGTTCTCAAAAACTGTTTTTT. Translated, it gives CASSPRQGSQKLFF.

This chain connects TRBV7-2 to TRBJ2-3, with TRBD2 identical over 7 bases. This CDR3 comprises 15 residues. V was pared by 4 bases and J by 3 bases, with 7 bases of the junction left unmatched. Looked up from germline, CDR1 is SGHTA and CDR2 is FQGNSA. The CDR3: CASSSLLRGTDTQYF. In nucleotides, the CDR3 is TGTGCCAGCAGCTCCCTCCTGCGGGGGACAGATACGCAGTATTTT.

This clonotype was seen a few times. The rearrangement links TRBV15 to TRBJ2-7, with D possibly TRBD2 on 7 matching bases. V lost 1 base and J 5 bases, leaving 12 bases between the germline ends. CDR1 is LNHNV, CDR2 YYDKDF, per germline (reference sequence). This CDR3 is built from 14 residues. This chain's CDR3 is CATSRAGGRDEQYF. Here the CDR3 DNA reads TGTGCCACCAGCAGAGCGGGGGGCCGAGACGAGCAGTACTTC.